These 12 T cell receptor beta chains were all obtained from the same sample, sequenced in a study of T-cell memory formation after mild COVID-19. TCRdb redid the calling of the 5' RACE reads with MiXCR, one entry per CDR3 protein. This table holds 550,000 to 650,000 distinct CDR3 sequences, about 18% found once. Source material: PBMCs or a T cell subset sorted from them (not recorded which). These receptor sequences come from an adult woman who had mild COVID-19 (a few samples of this study predate the infection). Cell type and time point are not known.

The chain combines TRBV7-9 with TRBJ1-1; 8 bases align to TRBD1. Germline V gene sequence: CDR1 SEHNR, CDR2 FQNEAQ (reference sequence). The CDR3 length is 16 residues. V shed 0 bases, J shed 5 bases, and the junction held 8 bases outside the gene matches. CDR3 residues: CASSLAQGASRTEAFF. The CDR3 DNA reads TGTGCCAGCAGCTTAGCCCAGGGGGCATCGAGGACTGAAGCTTTCTTT.

This clonotype was found a few times. The V and J genes are TRBV11-2 and TRBJ2-7; a possible D gene is TRBD1 (6 bases). The CDR3 is made up of 15 amino acids. Trimming took 6 bases from V and 1 from J, leaving 16 bases between them. Germline V CDR1 and CDR2: SGHAT, FQNNGV. CDR3 region: CASRSQGRPSYEQYF. DNA for the CDR3: TGTGCCAGCAGGTCACAGGGACGCCCGTCCTACGAGCAGTACTTC.

This clonotype was detected many times. The chain has TRBV5-1 and TRBJ1-1, with 10 positions matching TRBD1. This CDR3 comprises 16 residues. V was pared by 1 base and J by 4 bases, with 7 bases of the junction left unmatched. CDR1 SGHRS and CDR2 YFSETQ come from the germline V gene. The CDR3 nucleotides read TGCGCCAGCAGCTTGCCGGCGGGACAGGGGTCCACTGAAGCTTTCTTT. Amino acid sequence: CASSLPAGQGSTEAFF. The whole variable domain, filled in from reference TRBV5-1 and TRBJ1-1, reads KAGVTQTPRYLIKTRGQQVTLSCSPISGHRSVSWYQQTPGQGLQFLFEYFSETQRNKGNFPGRFSGRQFSNSRSEMNVSTLELGDSALYLCASSLPAGQGSTEAFFGQGTRLTVV.

V and J are TRBV24-1 and TRBJ2-1; 7 bases match TRBD1. The CDR3 consists of 15 residues. Germline CDR1 and CDR2: KGHDR and SFDVKD. Unmatched junction bases numbered 5, after V lost 7 bases and J lost 0 bases. CDR3 DNA sequence: TGTGCCACCAGGGAGACAGGGAGCTCCTACAATGAGCAGTTCTTC. Translated: CATRETGSSYNEQFF.

This clonotype turned up a few times. J is TRBJ1-1 and V is TRBV27; 7 bases line up with TRBD1. This CDR3 is built from 14 residues. The J segment lost 6 bases and the V segment lost 6 bases, leaving 10 bases of the junction unmatched. Germline CDR1 reads MNHEY; CDR2 reads SMNVEV (reference sequence). The CDR3 sequence is CASRDRLWGAEAFF. CDR3 bases: TGTGCCAGCAGGGACAGGCTCTGGGGGGCTGAAGCTTTCTTT.

This clonotype appeared a single time. The CDR3 nucleotides are TGTGCCAGTAGTATCGGGGCTCGGGTATACGAGCAGTACTTC. Amino acids: CASSIGARVYEQYF. The chain carries TRBV19 and TRBJ2-7, with D perhaps being TRBD1 or TRBD2 (5 bases each). The CDR3 has 14 residues. Germline CDR1 and CDR2: LNHDA and SQIVND (reference sequence). Trimming shortened V by 3 bases and J by 4 bases, and 13 bases separated the two germline ends.

This clonotype was observed a handful of times. V usage is TRBV12-3 or TRBV12-4 and J usage is TRBJ1-4; D unresolved. The CDR3 is 14 amino acids. V was cut by 2 bases and J by 3 bases, with 7 bases left in between. In nucleotides, the CDR3 is TGTGCCAGCAGTTTAATCAGCTCTAATGAAAAACTGTTTTTT. Amino acids: CASSLISSNEKLFF.

The gene calls are TRBV6-5 and TRBJ2-1; D gene ambiguous. The CDR3 runs 15 residues. The germline V and J ends were trimmed by 4 bases and 10 bases, with 20 bases remaining between them. Germline CDR1 reads MNHEY; CDR2 reads SVGAGI. CDR3 sequence: CASSSRPDPTREQFF. CDR3 nucleotide sequence: TGTGCCAGCAGTTCCCGACCAGATCCTACAAGAGAGCAGTTCTTC.

This clonotype occurred a few times. The chain combines TRBV7-2 with TRBJ2-7; TRBD2 aligns across 11 bases. This CDR3 is built from 18 residues. From germline, CDR1 is SGHTA and CDR2 FQGNSA. V lost 1 base, J lost 6 bases, and 14 bases stayed unmatched. CDR3 amino acids: CASSLGLAGNVVRLEQYF. CDR3 in DNA: TGTGCCAGCAGCTTAGGACTAGCGGGAAACGTCGTCCGGCTCGAGCAGTACTTC.

The table lists this clonotype with a few counts. The chain links TRBV18 to TRBJ2-7, with TRBD2 matching 7 bases. Per the germline V gene, CDR1 is KGHSH and CDR2 is LQKENI. Trimming cost V 8 bases and J 6 bases; bases outside gene matches: 13. CDR3 size: 14 residues. The CDR3 coding sequence is TGTGCCAGCGCAGATAAAGGCGGGGGAAGCGAGCAGTACTTC. It specifies CASADKGGGSEQYF. Variable domain in full (rest from reference TRBV18 and TRBJ2-7): NAGVMQNPRHLVRRRGQEARLRCSPMKGHSHVYWYRQLPEEGLKFMVYLQKENIIDESGMPKERFSAEFPKEGPSILRIQQVVRGDSAAYFCASADKGGGSEQYFGPGTRLTVT.

The chain links TRBV7-2 to TRBJ1-4; D remains unclear. The germline V and J ends were trimmed by 4 bases and 4 bases, with 10 bases remaining between them. This CDR3 region has 14 residues. The germline CDR1 and CDR2 sequences are SGHTA and FQGNSA. The CDR3 is CASSSRAGNEKLFF. In DNA, the CDR3 is TGTGCCAGCAGCTCTAGGGCGGGTAATGAAAAACTGTTTTTT. Full variable domain (remainder filled in from reference TRBV7-2 and TRBJ1-4): GAGVSQSPSNKVTEKGKDVELRCDPISGHTALYWYRQSLGQGLEFLIYFQGNSAPDKSGLPSDRFSAERTGGSVSTLTIQRTQQEDSAVYLCASSSRAGNEKLFFGSGTQLSVL.

This clonotype was found a few times. This rearrangement joins TRBV5-1 to TRBJ2-1; unclear D gene. The CDR3 sequence is 15 residues long. The V gene lost 0 bases and the J gene lost 2 bases, with 9 bases spanning the gap. Per germline, CDR1 SGHRS and CDR2 YFSETQ. The CDR3 DNA is TGCGCCAGCAGCTTGGCCTATACGACCTACAATGAGCAGTTCTTC. It encodes CASSLAYTTYNEQFF.